This T cell receptor beta chain was found in a study of blood T cell repertoires in COVID-19. Using immunoSEQ multiplex PCR, the repertoire was profiled, and TCRdb retains in-frame clones only, with some absent. In the table there are over 450,000 clones, about 91% of which are singletons. The CDR3 is made up of 14 amino acids. Germline CDR1 KGHSH, CDR2 LQKENI. With 4 bases clipped from V and 0 bases from J, the junction kept 2 bases outside the gene matches. The receptor comes from a man aged 18 to 29 with COVID-19, enrolled during active disease. The chain has TRBV18 and TRBJ2-7; 8 bases fit TRBD1. The sequencing sample was made of peripheral blood. Here the CDR3 reads CASSLGTGSYEQYF. CDR3 bases: TGTGCCAGCTCACTGGGGACAGGCTCCTACGAGCAGTACTTC.